These 27 T cell receptor beta chains were all obtained from the same sample, sequenced in a study of OX40 agonist ivuxolimab in advanced cancers. Repertoires were generated with immunoSEQ multiplex PCR, while TCRdb's copy carries only in-frame clones and drops some. The table shows more than 90,000 clones, with roughly four fifths occurring only once. This specimen was CD4+ or CD8+ T cells sorted from blood, taken in a trial of the OX40 agonist ivuxolimab. The receptors originated from an adult with an advanced solid tumor such as melanoma, head and neck, liver or kidney cancer.

This sequence joins TRBV6-5 and TRBJ1-2; possibly TRBD1 for D (6 bases). The CDR3 totals 13 residues. CDR1 MNHEY and CDR2 SVGAGI come from the germline V gene. Between the trimmed V and J ends, which lost 5 bases and 2 bases, there was a span of 9 bases. DNA for the CDR3: TGTGCCAGCAGTCGGACAGCCAACTATGGCTACACCTTC. Translating it yields CASSRTANYGYTF.

The J gene is TRBJ1-5, the V gene TRBV19; possible D gene TRBD1, 5 bases. Germline CDR1 reads LNHDA; CDR2 reads SQIVND (reference sequence). The CDR3 spans 14 residues. V lost 7 bases and J lost 4, with 14 bases in between. This CDR3 reads CASTLRQPNQPQHF. CDR3 bases: TGTGCCAGTACCTTAAGACAGCCTAATCAGCCCCAGCATTTT.

V gene TRBV19 combines with J gene TRBJ1-2; the match to TRBD1 covers 9 bases. Germline loops: CDR1 LNHDA, CDR2 SQIVND (reference sequence). J lost 2 bases, V lost 3 bases, and 7 bases had no gene match. The CDR3 length is 16 residues. The CDR3 DNA reads as TGTGCCAGTAGTATGCCGACAGGGGGGTCCAACTATGGCTACACCTTC. Residues: CASSMPTGGSNYGYTF.

This clone has only a few counts. The rearrangement uses TRBV11-2 and TRBJ2-7, with TRBD1 matching 11 bases. Trimming at V came to 4 bases and at J to 6 bases, leaving 2 bases not matched to a gene. Germline V gives CDR1 SGHAT, CDR2 FQNNGV. There are 13 residues in the CDR3. CDR3: CASSSDRGREQYF. The CDR3, as DNA: TGTGCCAGCAGCTCGGACAGGGGGCGCGAGCAGTACTTC.

The genes are TRBV15 and TRBJ1-6; D gene uncertain. The CDR3 length is 13 residues. Per the germline V gene, CDR1 is LNHNV and CDR2 is YYDKDF (reference sequence). The ends were cut back, 0 bases at V and 10 bases at J, with 7 bases in the middle. CDR3: CATSRDFSSPLHF. CDR3 bases: TGTGCCACCAGCAGAGATTTCAGCTCACCCCTCCACTTT.

The chain's CDR3 is CASSLTAGASYEQYF. CDR3 in DNA: TGTGCCAGCAGCCTGACCGCAGGCGCCTCCTACGAGCAGTACTTC. This rearrangement joins TRBV4-2 to TRBJ2-7; D is undetermined. The V gene lost 4 bases and the J gene lost 0 bases, with 13 bases spanning the gap. CDR3 length: 15 residues. In germline, CDR1 is LGHNA, CDR2 YNFKEQ.

This chain uses TRBV18 with TRBJ2-3; unclear D gene. This CDR3 is 13 amino acids long. V was pared by 3 bases and J by 0 bases, with 4 bases between. From germline, CDR1 is KGHSH and CDR2 LQKENI. The CDR3 region has the DNA TGTGCCAGCTCACCCATAAGCACAGATACGCAGTATTTT. As protein: CASSPISTDTQYF.

V and J are TRBV7-2 and TRBJ2-6; tentatively, D is TRBD2 (5 bases). CDR1 is SGHTA and CDR2 is FQGNSA in the germline V gene. This CDR3 contains 16 residues. The V gene lost 7 bases and the J gene lost 2 bases, with 15 bases spanning the gap. CDR3 loop: CASNLGIRAGANVLTF. The CDR3 nucleotides are TGTGCCAGCAACCTCGGGATTCGGGCTGGGGCCAACGTCCTGACTTTC. The full variable domain, with the rest looked up from reference TRBV7-2 and TRBJ2-6, is GAGVSQSPSNKVTEKGKDVELRCDPISGHTALYWYRQSLGQGLEFLIYFQGNSAPDKSGLPSDRFSAERTGGSVSTLTIQRTQQEDSAVYLCASNLGIRAGANVLTFGAGSRLTVL.

The chain joins TRBV18 to TRBJ2-1, with 15 bases that match TRBD2. Per germline, CDR1 KGHSH and CDR2 LQKENI. This CDR3 comprises 19 residues. V shed 0 bases, J shed 5 bases, and the junction held 8 bases outside the gene matches. This CDR3 is CASSPPGLAGGPRDNEQFF. The CDR3 DNA sequence: TGTGCCAGCTCACCACCAGGACTAGCGGGAGGGCCGAGGGACAATGAGCAGTTCTTC.

This chain uses TRBV28 with TRBJ1-2; the D gene is possibly TRBD1 (6 bases). V was shortened by 8 bases and J by 6 bases, with 13 bases between the two germline ends. Germline assignment: CDR1 MDHEN and CDR2 SYDVKM. The CDR3 consists of 12 residues. CDR3 DNA sequence: TGTGCCAGCCGACGGACAGCGAATGGCTACACCTTC. Its protein is CASRRTANGYTF.

The rearrangement joins TRBV29-1 to TRBJ2-7; TRBD1 or TRBD2 may be the D gene (6 bases each). The V and J ends lost 3 bases and 5 bases respectively, with 17 bases between them. Looked up from germline, CDR1 is SQVTM and CDR2 is ANQGSEA. This CDR3 is built from 14 residues. The CDR3 protein is CSVEIQGGGDEQYF. DNA for the CDR3: TGCAGCGTTGAGATACAGGGTGGCGGGGACGAGCAGTACTTC.

The rearrangement joins TRBV18 to TRBJ2-7; D gene ambiguous. CDR1 is KGHSH, CDR2 LQKENI, per germline. This CDR3 spans 14 amino acids. V shed 6 bases and J shed 0 bases, with 12 bases lying between them. CDR3 bases: TGTGCCAGCTCCTCGACTTCAAGCTCCTACGAGCAGTACTTC. Its translation: CASSSTSSSYEQYF.

The J gene is TRBJ1-2, the V gene TRBV7-9; 8 positions match TRBD1. The CDR3 runs to 16 residues. Trimming cost V 5 bases and J 4 bases; bases outside gene matches: 12. Germline lookup yields CDR1 SEHNR and CDR2 FQNEAQ (reference sequence). The CDR3 nucleotides are TGTGCCAGCAGCCCTGACGGACAGGGAGCTCGCTATGGCTACACCTTC. Protein product: CASSPDGQGARYGYTF.

In this sample, this clone turned up once. One junction end disagrees with the germline gene, perhaps due to a read error. This chain connects TRBV28 to TRBJ1-2; D may be TRBD1 (5 bases). The germline CDR1 and CDR2 sequences are MDHEN and SYDVKM. This CDR3 contains 12 residues. CDR3 loop: CASSSPGTESAF. The CDR3 coding sequence is TGTGCCAGCAGCTCCCCCGGGACGGAGTCTGCCTTC.

V gene TRBV7-2 combines with J gene TRBJ1-4; 8 bases line up with TRBD1. The CDR3 is 16 residues long. Germline V gene sequence: CDR1 SGHTA, CDR2 FQGNSA. V was clipped by 4 bases and J by 2 bases; unmatched bases: 6. In DNA form, the CDR3 reads TGTGCCAGCAGCTCCAACAGGGGGATCACTAATGAAAAACTGTTTTTT. Protein sequence: CASSSNRGITNEKLFF.

The gene calls are TRBV7-9 and TRBJ2-7; 13 bases are shared with TRBD2. Losses at the gene ends were 5 bases for V and 3 bases for J; bases not matched to a gene: 7. Looked up from germline, CDR1 is SEHNR and CDR2 is FQNEAQ (reference sequence). The CDR3 sequence is 16 residues long. CDR3 protein: CASSPGLAGSDYEQYF. The CDR3 nucleotides are TGTGCCAGCAGCCCGGGACTAGCGGGATCTGACTACGAGCAGTACTTC. Full variable domain (missing parts from reference TRBV7-9 and TRBJ2-7): DTGVSQNPRHKITKRGQNVTFRCDPISEHNRLYWYRQTLGQGPEFLTYFQNEAQLEKSRLLSDRFSAERPKGSFSTLEIQRTEQGDSAMYLCASSPGLAGSDYEQYFGPGTRLTVT.

This clone was counted between two and nine times. Other DNA sequences in the same sample also yield this CDR3. The genes are TRBV6-1 and TRBJ2-6; D possibly matches TRBD1 or TRBD2 (5 bases each). Looked up from germline, CDR1 is MNHNS and CDR2 is SASEGT. The CDR3 spans 15 residues. Trimming removed 6 bases at V and 4 bases at J, with 13 bases between. CDR3 in amino acids: CASRTGGSGANVLTF. The CDR3 DNA follows: TGTGCCAGCAGAACAGGAGGTTCAGGGGCCAACGTCCTGACTTTC.

The gene calls are TRBV6-1 and TRBJ2-3; D unclear. The germline gives CDR1 MNHNS, CDR2 SASEGT. This CDR3 spans 12 amino acids. Trimming stripped 1 base from V and 7 bases from J, with 6 bases between. CDR3 region: CASSEVTYTQYF. CDR3 in DNA: TGTGCCAGCAGTGAAGTGACCTATACGCAGTATTTT.

This chain connects TRBV5-5 to TRBJ2-4; D may be TRBD1 (6 bases). Looked up from germline, CDR1 is SGHKS and CDR2 is YYEKEE (reference sequence). The CDR3 totals 14 residues. V lost 3 bases to trimming and J lost 7 bases, with 14 bases between them. CDR3 sequence (DNA): TGTGCCAGCAGCTCCCATATCCAGGGGAACATTCAGTACTTC. This gives the protein CASSSHIQGNIQYF.

V and J are TRBV7-8 and TRBJ2-7; tentative D call: TRBD2 (6 bases). Germline V gives CDR1 SGHVS, CDR2 FQNEAQ. Trimming left V 0 bases short and J 2 bases short, with 11 bases between. The CDR3 sequence is 15 residues long. The CDR3: CASSLAGTGTYEQYF. CDR3 nucleotide sequence: TGTGCCAGCAGCTTAGCAGGGACTGGAACCTACGAGCAGTACTTC.

This chain links TRBV18 with TRBJ2-2; D call uncertain. CDR1 is KGHSH and CDR2 is LQKENI in the germline V gene. Deletions cut 8 bases from V and 6 bases from J, with 16 bases between. This CDR3 has 14 amino acids. The CDR3 sequence: CASATQNGAGELFF. Written as DNA, the CDR3 is TGTGCCAGCGCGACCCAGAACGGCGCCGGGGAGCTGTTTTTT. Using reference TRBV18 and TRBJ2-2 for the parts outside the CDR3, the full variable domain is NAGVMQNPRHLVRRRGQEARLRCSPMKGHSHVYWYRQLPEEGLKFMVYLQKENIIDESGMPKERFSAEFPKEGPSILRIQQVVRGDSAAYFCASATQNGAGELFFGEGSRLTVL.

This sequence joins TRBV18 and TRBJ2-1; 9 nucleotides line up with TRBD2. The germline gives CDR1 KGHSH, CDR2 LQKENI. V lost 3 bases and J lost 4; bases outside the gene matches: 4. The CDR3 is 15 amino acids. DNA for the CDR3: TGTGCCAGCTCACCGTGGACTAGCGTGTACAATGAGCAGTTCTTC. Its protein is CASSPWTSVYNEQFF.

This sequence joins TRBV7-3 and TRBJ2-3; 7 bases match TRBD2. This CDR3 spans 15 amino acids. Looked up from germline, CDR1 is SGHTA and CDR2 is FQGTGA. V shed 3 bases, J shed 2 bases, and the junction held 5 bases outside the gene matches. This CDR3 reads CASSFRSGNTDTQYF. CDR3 bases: TGTGCCAGCAGCTTCCGGAGCGGGAACACAGATACGCAGTATTTT.

The V and J genes are TRBV6-5 and TRBJ2-7; TRBD2 aligns across 7 bases. This CDR3 spans 14 amino acids. Per the germline V gene, CDR1 is MNHEY and CDR2 is SVGAGI. J was trimmed by 4 bases and V by 7 bases; bases with no gene match: 10. The CDR3 sequence is CASTSAGTRYEQYF. CDR3 DNA sequence: TGTGCCAGCACCTCAGCGGGAACCAGATACGAGCAGTACTTC.

The V gene is TRBV28, the J gene TRBJ2-2; 8 positions agree with TRBD1. The germline CDR1 and CDR2 sequences are MDHEN and SYDVKM. CDR3 length: 14 residues. The J segment lost 2 bases and the V segment lost 6 bases, leaving 2 bases of the junction unmatched. Here the CDR3 reads CASRDRVNTGELFF. The CDR3 region has the DNA TGTGCCAGCAGGGACAGGGTCAACACCGGGGAGCTGTTTTTT.

This clone has just a few counts. This chain links TRBV11-2 with TRBJ2-1, with TRBD1 matching 9 bases. Germline lookup yields CDR1 SGHAT and CDR2 FQNNGV. This CDR3 has 14 residues. Trimming at V came to 4 bases and at J to 7 bases, leaving 5 bases not matched to a gene. The CDR3 region has the DNA TGTGCCAGCAGCTCGCCCGGGACAGGGAATGAGCAGTTCTTC. Amino acid sequence: CASSSPGTGNEQFF.

The rearrangement links TRBV5-5 to TRBJ1-2; possibly TRBD1 for D (5 bases). Looked up from germline, CDR1 is SGHKS and CDR2 is YYEKEE (reference sequence). With 4 bases removed from V and 2 bases from J, the gap between germline ends came to 15 bases. The CDR3 has 15 residues. CDR3 region: CASSPPGSLNYGYTF. The CDR3, as DNA: TGTGCCAGCAGCCCCCCAGGGTCCCTGAACTATGGCTACACCTTC.